The 8 T cell receptor beta chains below come from one sample, sequenced in a study of blood T cell repertoires in COVID-19. The data were produced by immunoSEQ multiplex PCR, yet TCRdb's version contains in-frame clones alone and is incomplete. Of about 370,000 clones in the sample, around nine tenths were seen once. Material: PBMCs or T cells enriched from blood (not recorded which). The receptors originated from a woman aged 25 to 45 who had recovered from COVID-19.

The V gene is TRBV6-5, the J gene TRBJ2-3; TRBD1 matches at 9 bases. This CDR3 has 15 residues. V lost 7 bases, J lost 2 bases, and 7 bases stayed unmatched. Per the germline V gene, CDR1 is MNHEY and CDR2 is SVGAGI. The CDR3 protein is CASTKGQGDTDTQYF. The CDR3 nucleotides are TGTGCCAGCACCAAGGGACAGGGAGACACAGATACGCAGTATTTT.

This chain uses TRBV9 with TRBJ2-7, with D maybe TRBD2 (5 bases). Germline CDR1 is SGDLS and CDR2 is YYNGEE. The length of the CDR3 is 14 residues. Trimming took off 0 bases at V and 8 bases at J, with 15 bases between the two ends. This CDR3 is CASSVADYSWKQYF. The CDR3 DNA follows: TGTGCCAGCAGCGTAGCTGACTACTCCTGGAAGCAGTACTTC. Based on the CDR3 plus reference TRBV9 and TRBJ2-7, the full variable domain is DSGVTQTPKHLITATGQRVTLRCSPRSGDLSVYWYQQSLDQGLQFLIQYYNGEERAKGNILERFSAQQFPDLHSELNLSSLELGDSALYFCASSVADYSWKQYFGPGTRLTVT.

The chain links TRBV19 to TRBJ1-6, with 7 bases matching TRBD1. CDR3 size: 15 residues. V gave up 10 bases and J gave up 0 bases; unmatched junction bases: 6. Per the germline V gene, CDR1 is LNHDA and CDR2 is SQIVND (reference sequence). CDR3 nucleotides: TGTGCCACCGGGACAGAGAGCTCCTATAATTCACCCCTCCACTTT. Translated, it gives CATGTESSYNSPLHF.

The rearrangement joins TRBV30 to TRBJ2-3, with 7 bases fitting TRBD1. The V gene's germline CDR1 is GTSNPN and CDR2 SVGIG (reference sequence). Trimming cost V 0 bases and J 5 bases; bases outside gene matches: 8. CDR3 length equals 15 residues. The CDR3 here is CAWSVQGPRQDTQYF. CDR3 bases: TGTGCCTGGAGTGTACAGGGGCCTCGCCAAGATACGCAGTATTTT. Full variable domain (rest looked up from reference TRBV30 and TRBJ2-3): SQTIHQWPATLVQPVGSPLSLECTVEGTSNPNLYWYRQAAGRGLQLLFYSVGIGQISSEVPQNLSASRPQDRQFILSSKKLLLSDSGFYLCAWSVQGPRQDTQYFGPGTRLTVL.

This chain links TRBV3-1 (or the pseudogene TRBV3-2) with TRBJ2-1; 14 bases are a match to TRBD2. The V and J ends lost 1 base and 9 bases, in that order; junction bases with no gene match: 11. Per germline, CDR1 LGHDT and CDR2 YNNKEL (reference sequence). The CDR3 runs 18 residues. Here the CDR3 reads CASSQVSGTSGRRSEQFF. For the CDR3, the DNA is TGTGCCAGCAGCCAAGTTAGTGGGACTAGCGGGAGAAGATCTGAGCAGTTCTTC.

The chain couples TRBV5-4 to TRBJ2-6, with D possibly matching TRBD1 (5 bases). The CDR3 length is 15 residues. Trimming stripped 7 bases from V and 0 bases from J, with 11 bases between. Germline CDR1 SGHNT, CDR2 YYREEE (reference sequence). The CDR3 here is CASQGGSSGANVLTF. CDR3 sequence (DNA): TGTGCCAGCCAGGGCGGTTCCTCTGGGGCCAACGTCCTGACTTTC.

The chain uses TRBV7-3 and TRBJ1-5; D call uncertain. V was trimmed by 5 bases and J by 2 bases, leaving 10 bases between them. The germline gives CDR1 SGHTA, CDR2 FQGTGA. The CDR3 runs to 14 residues. The CDR3 nucleotides are TGTGCCAGCAGCCCCTCCGGGGGCAATCAGCCCCAGCATTTT. Protein: CASSPSGGNQPQHF.

This chain uses TRBV2 with TRBJ2-3; TRBD1 aligns across 7 bases. From germline, CDR1 is SNHLY and CDR2 FYNNEI. Trimming at V came to 10 bases and at J to 3 bases, leaving 10 bases not matched to a gene. This CDR3 region has 14 residues. The CDR3 DNA reads TGTGCCACAACAGGGGCAATAGGAACAGATACGCAGTATTTT. Translating it yields CATTGAIGTDTQYF.